This entry concerns a single TCR beta chain. Its antigen is not known. These data belong to a study of T cell repertoires in cytomegalovirus infection. Looking at the study overall: Indicated by public TCR beta signatures were CMV infection and matching HLA type. Study outcomes and limitations: The ex vivo response was dominated by HLA-C-restricted CMV-specific TCR beta clonotypes.

CDR1 and CDR2 (germline): SGHTA, FQGTGA. This CDR3 region has 14 residues. V gave up 5 bases and J gave up 3 bases, with 13 bases separating them. TCRdb re-called the reads through MiXCR, storing one row per CDR3 protein. Here the sample spans some 280,000 distinct CDR3 sequences, roughly an eighth being singletons. This clonotype was sampled from a human donor in good health (CMV status not recorded). Some clones in this sample may be carry-over from other donors' samples. Sequencing was carried out using PBMCs. The chain couples TRBV7-3 to TRBJ1-1; D unclear. CDR3 nucleotides: TGTGCCAGCAGCCAACGACTAGCACACACTGAAGCTTTCTTT. Protein: CASSQRLAHTEAFF. The full variable domain, with the rest looked up from reference TRBV7-3 and TRBJ1-1, is GAGVSQTPSNKVTEKGKYVELRCDPISGHTALYWYRQSLGQGPEFLIYFQGTGAADDSGLPNDRFFAVRPEGSVSTLKIQRTERGDSAVYLCASSQRLAHTEAFFGQGTRLTVV.